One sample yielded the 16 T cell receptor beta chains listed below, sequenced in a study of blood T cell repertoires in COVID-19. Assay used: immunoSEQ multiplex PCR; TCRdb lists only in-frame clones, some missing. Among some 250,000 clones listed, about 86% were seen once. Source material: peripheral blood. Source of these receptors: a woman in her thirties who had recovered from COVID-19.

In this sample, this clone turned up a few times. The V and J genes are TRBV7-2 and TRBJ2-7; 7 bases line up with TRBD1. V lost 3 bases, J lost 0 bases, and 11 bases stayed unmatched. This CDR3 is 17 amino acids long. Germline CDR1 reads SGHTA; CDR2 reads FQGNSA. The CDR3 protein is CASSFGWDSKFSYEQYF. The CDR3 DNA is TGTGCCAGCAGCTTCGGCTGGGACAGTAAGTTCTCCTACGAGCAGTACTTC.

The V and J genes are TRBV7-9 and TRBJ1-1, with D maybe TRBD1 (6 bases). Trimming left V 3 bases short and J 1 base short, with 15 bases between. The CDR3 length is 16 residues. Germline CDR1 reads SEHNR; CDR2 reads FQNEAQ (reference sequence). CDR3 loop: CASSLTTGNPNTEAFF. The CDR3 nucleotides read TGTGCCAGCAGCTTGACCACAGGGAATCCGAACACTGAAGCTTTCTTT.

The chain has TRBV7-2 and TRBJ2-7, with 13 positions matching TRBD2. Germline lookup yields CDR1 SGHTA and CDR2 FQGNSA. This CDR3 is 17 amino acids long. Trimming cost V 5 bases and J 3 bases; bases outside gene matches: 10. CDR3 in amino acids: CASSTRTSGGGFYEQYF. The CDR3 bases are TGTGCCAGCAGCACGAGGACTAGCGGGGGCGGATTCTACGAGCAGTACTTC. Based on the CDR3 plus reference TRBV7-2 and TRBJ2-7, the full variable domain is GAGVSQSPSNKVTEKGKDVELRCDPISGHTALYWYRQSLGQGLEFLIYFQGNSAPDKSGLPSDRFSAERTGGSVSTLTIQRTQQEDSAVYLCASSTRTSGGGFYEQYFGPGTRLTVT.

The CDR3 DNA reads TGTGCCAGCAGCCACGGGTGGAACACTGAAGCTTTCTTT. Translation gives CASSHGWNTEAFF. The rearrangement uses TRBV13 and TRBJ1-1; unclear D gene. The ends were cut back, 5 bases at V and 1 base at J, with 8 bases in the middle. CDR3 length equals 13 residues. CDR1 is PRHDT, CDR2 FYEKMQ, per germline (reference sequence).

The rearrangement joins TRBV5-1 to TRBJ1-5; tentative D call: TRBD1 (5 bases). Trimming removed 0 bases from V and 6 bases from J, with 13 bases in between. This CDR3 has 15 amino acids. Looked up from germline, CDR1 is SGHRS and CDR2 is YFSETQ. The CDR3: CASSLAGESFQPQHF. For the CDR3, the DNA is TGCGCCAGCAGCTTGGCGGGGGAATCTTTTCAGCCCCAGCATTTT. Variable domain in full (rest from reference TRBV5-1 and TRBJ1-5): KAGVTQTPRYLIKTRGQQVTLSCSPISGHRSVSWYQQTPGQGLQFLFEYFSETQRNKGNFPGRFSGRQFSNSRSEMNVSTLELGDSALYLCASSLAGESFQPQHFGDGTRLSIL.

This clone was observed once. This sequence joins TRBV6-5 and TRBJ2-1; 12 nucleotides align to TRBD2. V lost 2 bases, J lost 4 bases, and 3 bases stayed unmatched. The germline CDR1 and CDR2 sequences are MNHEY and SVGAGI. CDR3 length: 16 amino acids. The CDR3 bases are TGTGCCAGCAGTTACCTAGCGGGGGGGAAATACAATGAGCAGTTCTTC. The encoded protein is CASSYLAGGKYNEQFF.

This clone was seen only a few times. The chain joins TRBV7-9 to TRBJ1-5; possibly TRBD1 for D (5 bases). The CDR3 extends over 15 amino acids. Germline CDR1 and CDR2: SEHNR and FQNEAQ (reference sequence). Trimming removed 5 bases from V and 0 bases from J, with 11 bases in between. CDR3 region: CASSPLGGSNQPQHF. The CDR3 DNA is TGTGCCAGCAGCCCCTTGGGGGGTAGCAATCAGCCCCAGCATTTT.

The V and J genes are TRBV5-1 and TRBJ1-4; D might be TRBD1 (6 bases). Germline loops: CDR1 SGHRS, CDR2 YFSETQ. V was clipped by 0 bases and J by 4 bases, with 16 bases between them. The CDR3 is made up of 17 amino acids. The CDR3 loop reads CASSLAPLGQNNEKLFF. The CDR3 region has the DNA TGCGCCAGCAGCTTGGCCCCACTTGGACAGAATAATGAAAAACTGTTTTTT.

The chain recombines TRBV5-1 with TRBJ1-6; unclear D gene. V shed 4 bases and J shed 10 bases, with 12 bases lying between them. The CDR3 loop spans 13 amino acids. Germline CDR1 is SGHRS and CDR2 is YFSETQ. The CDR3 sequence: CASSREIGSPLHF. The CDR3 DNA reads TGCGCCAGCAGCCGGGAAATCGGCTCACCCCTCCACTTT.

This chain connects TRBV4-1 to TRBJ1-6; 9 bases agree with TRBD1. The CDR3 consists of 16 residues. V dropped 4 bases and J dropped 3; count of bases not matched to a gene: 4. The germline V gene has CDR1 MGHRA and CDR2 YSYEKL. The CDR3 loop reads CASSRDRANYNSPLHF. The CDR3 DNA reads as TGCGCCAGCAGCCGGGACAGGGCTAACTATAATTCACCCCTCCACTTT.

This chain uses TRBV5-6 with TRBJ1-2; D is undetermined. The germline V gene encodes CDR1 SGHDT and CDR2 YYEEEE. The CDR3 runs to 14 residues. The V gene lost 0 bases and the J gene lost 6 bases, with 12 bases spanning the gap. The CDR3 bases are TGTGCCAGCAGCTTGGCCAAATGGGGAGATGGCTACACCTTC. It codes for CASSLAKWGDGYTF.

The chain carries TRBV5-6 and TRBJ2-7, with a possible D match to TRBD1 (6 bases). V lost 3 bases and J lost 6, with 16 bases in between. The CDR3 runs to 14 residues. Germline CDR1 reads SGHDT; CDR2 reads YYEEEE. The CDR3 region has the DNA TGTGCCAGCAGCTATACTACAGGGACGGTCGAGCAGTACTTC. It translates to CASSYTTGTVEQYF.

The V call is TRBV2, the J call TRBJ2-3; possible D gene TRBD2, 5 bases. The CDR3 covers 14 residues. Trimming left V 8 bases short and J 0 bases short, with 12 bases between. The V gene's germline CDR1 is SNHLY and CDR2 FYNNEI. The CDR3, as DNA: TGTGCCAGCCGTGGAGGACTCAGCACAGATACGCAGTATTTT. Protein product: CASRGGLSTDTQYF. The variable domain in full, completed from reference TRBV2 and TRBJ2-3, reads EPEVTQTPSHQVTQMGQEVILRCVPISNHLYFYWYRQILGQKVEFLVSFYNNEISEKSEIFDDQFSVERPDGSNFTLKIRSTKLEDSAMYFCASRGGLSTDTQYFGPGTRLTVL.

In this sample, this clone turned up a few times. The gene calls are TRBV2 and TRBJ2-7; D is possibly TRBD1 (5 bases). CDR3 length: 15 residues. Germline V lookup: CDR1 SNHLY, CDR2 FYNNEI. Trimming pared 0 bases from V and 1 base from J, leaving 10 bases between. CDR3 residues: CASSEAGPGSYEQYF. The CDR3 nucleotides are TGTGCCAGCAGTGAAGCGGGGCCAGGGTCCTACGAGCAGTACTTC. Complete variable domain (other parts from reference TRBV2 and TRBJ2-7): EPEVTQTPSHQVTQMGQEVILRCVPISNHLYFYWYRQILGQKVEFLVSFYNNEISEKSEIFDDQFSVERPDGSNFTLKIRSTKLEDSAMYFCASSEAGPGSYEQYFGPGTRLTVT.

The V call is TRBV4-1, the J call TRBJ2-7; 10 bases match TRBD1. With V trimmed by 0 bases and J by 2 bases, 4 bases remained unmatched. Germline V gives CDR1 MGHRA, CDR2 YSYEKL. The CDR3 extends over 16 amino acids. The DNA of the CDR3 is TGCGCCAGCAGCCAAGACCCCGGACAGGGGGCCTACGAGCAGTACTTC. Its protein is CASSQDPGQGAYEQYF.

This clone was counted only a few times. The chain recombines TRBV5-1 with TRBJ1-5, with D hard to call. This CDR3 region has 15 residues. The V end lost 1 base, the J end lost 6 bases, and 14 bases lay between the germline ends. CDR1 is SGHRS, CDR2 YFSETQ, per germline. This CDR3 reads CASSLSGLSIQPQHF. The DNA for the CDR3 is TGCGCCAGCAGCTTGAGCGGGTTAAGTATTCAGCCCCAGCATTTT. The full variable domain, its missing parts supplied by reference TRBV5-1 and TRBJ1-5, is KAGVTQTPRYLIKTRGQQVTLSCSPISGHRSVSWYQQTPGQGLQFLFEYFSETQRNKGNFPGRFSGRQFSNSRSEMNVSTLELGDSALYLCASSLSGLSIQPQHFGDGTRLSIL.